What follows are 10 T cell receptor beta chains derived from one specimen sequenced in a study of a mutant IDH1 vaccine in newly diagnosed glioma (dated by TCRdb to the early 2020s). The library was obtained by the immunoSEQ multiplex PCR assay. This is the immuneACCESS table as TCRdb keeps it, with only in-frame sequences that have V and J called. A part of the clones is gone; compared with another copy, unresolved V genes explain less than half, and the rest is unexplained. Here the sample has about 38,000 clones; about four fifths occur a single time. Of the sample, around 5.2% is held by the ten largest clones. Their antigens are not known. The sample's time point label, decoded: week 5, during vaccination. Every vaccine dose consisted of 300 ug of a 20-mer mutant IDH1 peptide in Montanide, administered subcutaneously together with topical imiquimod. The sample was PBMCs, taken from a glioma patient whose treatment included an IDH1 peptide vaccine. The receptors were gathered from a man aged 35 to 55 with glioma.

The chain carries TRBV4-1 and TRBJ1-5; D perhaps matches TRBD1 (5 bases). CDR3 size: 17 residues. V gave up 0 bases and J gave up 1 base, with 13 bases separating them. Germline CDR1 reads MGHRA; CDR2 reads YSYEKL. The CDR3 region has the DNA TGCGCCAGCAGCCAAGATAGTTCAGGGACCAGCAATCAGCCCCAGCATTTT. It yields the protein CASSQDSSGTSNQPQHF.

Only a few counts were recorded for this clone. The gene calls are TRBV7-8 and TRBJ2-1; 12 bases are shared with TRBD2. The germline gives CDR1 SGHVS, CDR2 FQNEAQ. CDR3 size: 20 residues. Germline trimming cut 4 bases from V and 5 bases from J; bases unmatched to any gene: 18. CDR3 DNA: TGTGCCAGCAGCTCTCGTTTCGCCACTAGCGGGGGGACGAGTCACAATGAGCAGTTCTTC. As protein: CASSSRFATSGGTSHNEQFF.

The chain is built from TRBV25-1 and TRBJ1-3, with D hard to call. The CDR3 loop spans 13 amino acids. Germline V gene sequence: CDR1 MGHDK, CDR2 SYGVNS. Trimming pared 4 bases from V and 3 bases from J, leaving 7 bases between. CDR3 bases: TGTGCCAGCAGTGCCAGGTTTGGAAACACCATATATTTT. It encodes CASSARFGNTIYF.

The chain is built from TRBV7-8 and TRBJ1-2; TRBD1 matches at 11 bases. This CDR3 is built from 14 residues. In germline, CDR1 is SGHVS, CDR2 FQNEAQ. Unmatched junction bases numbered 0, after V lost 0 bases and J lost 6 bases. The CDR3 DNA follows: TGTGCCAGCAGCTTAGCGGGACAGGGGGATGGCTACACCTTC. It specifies CASSLAGQGDGYTF. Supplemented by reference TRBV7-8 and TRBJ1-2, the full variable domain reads GAGVSQSPRYKVAKRGQDVALRCDPISGHVSLFWYQQALGQGPEFLTYFQNEAQLDKSGLPSDRFFAERPEGSVSTLKIQRTQQEDSAVYLCASSLAGQGDGYTFGSGTRLTVV.

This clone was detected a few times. CDR3 amino acids: CASSPRTNTEAFF. For the CDR3, the DNA is TGTGCCAGCAGCCCCCGGACGAACACTGAAGCTTTCTTT. The chain couples TRBV7-9 to TRBJ1-1, with unresolved D. Between the trimmed V and J ends, which lost 5 bases and 1 base, there was a span of 8 bases. The CDR3 is 13 amino acids. Germline V gene sequence: CDR1 SEHNR, CDR2 FQNEAQ (reference sequence).

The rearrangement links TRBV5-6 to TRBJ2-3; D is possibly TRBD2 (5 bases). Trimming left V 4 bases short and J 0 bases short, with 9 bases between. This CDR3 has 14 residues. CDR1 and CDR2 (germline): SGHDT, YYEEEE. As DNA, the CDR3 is TGTGCCAGCAGCAGAGGACTCAGCACAGATACGCAGTATTTT. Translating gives CASSRGLSTDTQYF.

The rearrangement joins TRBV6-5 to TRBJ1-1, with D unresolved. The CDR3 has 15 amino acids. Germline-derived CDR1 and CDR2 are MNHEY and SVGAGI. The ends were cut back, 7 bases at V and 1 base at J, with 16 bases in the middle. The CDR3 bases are TGTGCCAGCACGGTTTTTTCCCAACCGAACACTGAAGCTTTCTTT. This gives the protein CASTVFSQPNTEAFF.

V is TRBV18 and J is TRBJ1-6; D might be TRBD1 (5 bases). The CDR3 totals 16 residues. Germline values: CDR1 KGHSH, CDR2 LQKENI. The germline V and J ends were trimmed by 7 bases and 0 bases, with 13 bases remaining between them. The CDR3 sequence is CASYGQLSSYNSPLHF. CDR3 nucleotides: TGTGCCAGCTACGGACAATTAAGCTCCTATAATTCACCCCTCCACTTT.

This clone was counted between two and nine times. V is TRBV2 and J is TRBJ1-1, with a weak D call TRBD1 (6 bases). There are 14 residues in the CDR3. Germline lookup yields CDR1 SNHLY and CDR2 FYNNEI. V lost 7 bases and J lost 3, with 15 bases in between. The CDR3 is CASTKKGGDTEAFF. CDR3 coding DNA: TGTGCCAGCACTAAGAAGGGGGGAGACACTGAAGCTTTCTTT.

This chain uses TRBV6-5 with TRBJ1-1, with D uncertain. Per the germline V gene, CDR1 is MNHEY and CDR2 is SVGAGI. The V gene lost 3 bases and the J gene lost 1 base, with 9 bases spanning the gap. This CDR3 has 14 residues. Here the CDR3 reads CASSYLGGNTEAFF. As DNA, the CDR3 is TGTGCCAGCAGTTATCTCGGTGGGAACACTGAAGCTTTCTTT.